These 6 T cell receptor beta chains were all obtained from the same sample, sequenced in a study of OX40 agonist ivuxolimab in advanced cancers. Method: immunoSEQ multiplex PCR; TCRdb's copy keeps in-frame clones and lacks some. The table has about 48,000 clones, about 81% seen once. The sample was CD4+ or CD8+ T cells sorted from blood, taken in a trial of the OX40 agonist ivuxolimab. The receptors come from an adult with an advanced solid tumor such as melanoma, head and neck, liver or kidney cancer.

The gene calls are TRBV7-2 and TRBJ2-7; perhaps TRBD2 as D (5 bases). V lost 1 base to trimming and J lost 7 bases, with 14 bases between them. Germline V CDR1 and CDR2: SGHTA, FQGNSA. The CDR3 loop spans 14 amino acids. DNA for the CDR3: TGTGCCAGCAGCTTAGATACTAGTTCGCGGGAGCAGTACTTC. This codes for CASSLDTSSREQYF. Looking up the rest from reference TRBV7-2 and TRBJ2-7 gives the full variable domain: GAGVSQSPSNKVTEKGKDVELRCDPISGHTALYWYRQSLGQGLEFLIYFQGNSAPDKSGLPSDRFSAERTGGSVSTLTIQRTQQEDSAVYLCASSLDTSSREQYFGPGTRLTVT.

The chain recombines TRBV2 with TRBJ2-2, with TRBD2 identical over 10 bases. The CDR3 covers 15 residues. Germline assignment: CDR1 SNHLY and CDR2 FYNNEI. Trimming cost V 5 bases and J 5 bases; bases outside gene matches: 5. DNA for the CDR3: TGTGCCAGCAGTAGACTAGCGGGTCTGACCGGGGAGCTGTTTTTT. Its protein product is CASSRLAGLTGELFF.

This clone was counted once. The genes are TRBV6-5 and TRBJ2-7; 7 positions agree with TRBD2. With 5 bases clipped from V and 3 bases from J, the junction kept 10 bases outside the gene matches. Germline-derived CDR1 and CDR2 are MNHEY and SVGAGI. This CDR3 has 15 residues. CDR3 sequence reads: CASSTGGDGYYEQYF. CDR3 DNA: TGTGCCAGCAGTACGGGAGGCGACGGTTACTACGAGCAGTACTTC.

This sequence joins TRBV5-6 and TRBJ1-2; a possible D gene is TRBD1 (5 bases). The CDR3 extends over 15 amino acids. V was pared by 1 base and J by 4 bases, with 14 bases between. Germline V CDR1 and CDR2: SGHDT, YYEEEE. The CDR3 loop is CASSLIRGTVYGYTF. The CDR3 region has the DNA TGTGCCAGCAGCTTGATACGGGGGACTGTCTATGGCTACACCTTC.

The rearrangement uses TRBV6-5 and TRBJ2-3; 7 nucleotides match TRBD1. Germline CDR1 and CDR2: MNHEY and SVGAGI. This CDR3 has 15 residues. With 5 bases clipped from V and 0 bases from J, the junction kept 5 bases outside the gene matches. DNA for the CDR3: TGTGCCAGCAGTCGACAGGGCTCTAGCACAGATACGCAGTATTTT. It translates to CASSRQGSSTDTQYF.

The rearrangement uses TRBV18 and TRBJ1-4; D is unclear. The V end lost 3 bases, the J end lost 7 bases, and 12 bases lay between the germline ends. Germline V gene data show CDR1 as KGHSH and CDR2 as LQKENI. This CDR3 has 14 residues. The CDR3 nucleotides are TGTGCCAGCTCACCGCGGCGAGATGGTGAAAAACTGTTTTTT. Amino acids: CASSPRRDGEKLFF. The whole variable domain, filled in from reference TRBV18 and TRBJ1-4, reads NAGVMQNPRHLVRRRGQEARLRCSPMKGHSHVYWYRQLPEEGLKFMVYLQKENIIDESGMPKERFSAEFPKEGPSILRIQQVVRGDSAAYFCASSPRRDGEKLFFGSGTQLSVL.